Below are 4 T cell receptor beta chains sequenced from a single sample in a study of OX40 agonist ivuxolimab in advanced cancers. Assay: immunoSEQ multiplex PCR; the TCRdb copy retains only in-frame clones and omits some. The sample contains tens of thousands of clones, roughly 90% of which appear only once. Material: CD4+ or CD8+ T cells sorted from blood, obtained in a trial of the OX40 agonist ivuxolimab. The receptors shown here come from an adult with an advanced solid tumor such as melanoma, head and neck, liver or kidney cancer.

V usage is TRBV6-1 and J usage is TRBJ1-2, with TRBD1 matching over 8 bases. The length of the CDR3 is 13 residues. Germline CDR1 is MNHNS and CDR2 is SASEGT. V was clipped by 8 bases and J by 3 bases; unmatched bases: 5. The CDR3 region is CASEGRGHYGYTF. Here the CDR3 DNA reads TGTGCCAGCGAGGGCAGGGGGCACTATGGCTACACCTTC.

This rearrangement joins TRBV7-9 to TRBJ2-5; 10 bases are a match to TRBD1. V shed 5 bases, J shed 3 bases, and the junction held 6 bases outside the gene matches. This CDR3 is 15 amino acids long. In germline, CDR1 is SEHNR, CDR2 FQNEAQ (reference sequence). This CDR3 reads CASSPPGQGKETQYF. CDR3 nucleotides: TGTGCCAGCAGCCCCCCGGGACAGGGGAAAGAGACCCAGTACTTC.

This chain's CDR3 is CASSLGGTGATRRGYTF. In DNA form, the CDR3 reads TGTGCCAGCAGCTTAGGCGGGACAGGGGCGACGCGTCGCGGCTACACCTTC. The chain recombines TRBV7-2 with TRBJ1-2, with TRBD1 matching 10 bases. CDR1 is SGHTA and CDR2 is FQGNSA in the germline V gene. The V gene end was trimmed by 1 base and the J gene end by 8 bases; junction bases not matched to a gene: 13. CDR3 length equals 17 residues.

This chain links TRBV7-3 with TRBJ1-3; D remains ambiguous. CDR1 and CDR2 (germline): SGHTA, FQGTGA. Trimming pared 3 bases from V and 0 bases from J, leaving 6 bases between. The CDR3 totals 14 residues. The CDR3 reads CASSLDHSGNTIYF. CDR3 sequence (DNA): TGTGCCAGCAGCTTGGATCACTCTGGAAACACCATATATTTT.